This T cell receptor (beta chain) appears in the sequencing data of a study of cytomegalovirus exposure and HLA in healthy donors (dated 2017 in TCRdb). Regarding the study in general: An earlier analysis of approximately 640 of the donors reported about 290 Gb of sequence data and 100 million to 130 million unique TCR beta sequences from 150 million to 200 million T cells. Approximately 310 gigabases of sequencing data and 70 million to 95 million unique TCR sequences made up an early release that covered under 750 HLA-typed donors. Among the roughly 400 genotyped donors, more than 70% belonged to the genetic ancestry cluster associated with self-reported Caucasian donors. The study aimed to test whether signatures of past pathogen exposure could be identified by cataloging public T cell receptors. The T cell repertoires of around 670 subjects were profiled by immunosequencing and related to cytomegalovirus serostatus. Along with the approximately 700-subject first cohort, a separate validation cohort of around 120 different subjects was used. To predict cytomegalovirus infection status, the study brought together high-throughput TCR immunosequencing, statistical association of individual TCRs with disease status, and machine learning. A later analysis re-examined previously published TCR beta repertoires from over 500 donors and added high-resolution HLA genotyping to investigate patterns of TCR occurrence. In the later analysis, no new phenotypic data were used to find candidate immune exposures; instead, reliance was placed on TCR beta sequences and their occurrence across donors. In an earlier analysis of roughly 580 of the donors, high-throughput TCR beta sequencing was used to judge whether each TCR beta V gene segment behaved as functional or pseudogenic. Alongside the repertoire data, information on donor age, sex, ethnicity and CMV serostatus was compiled. A later genetic analysis took genome-wide SNP genotypes for about 65% of the 666 donors and used that subset as a discovery cohort. Every discovery cohort repertoire had been produced on one sequencing platform. HLA typing covered class I and class II loci at four-digit resolution. Typing coverage differed by locus: A, B, C, DRB1 and DQB1 were typed in roughly 620-630 donors, DQA1 in roughly 510, DPA1 in 606, and DPB1 in around 440. Five DR-DQ haplotypes were treated as single units for association and clustering because of strong linkage in the cohort. Among several hundred genotyped donors of the cohort, an average of approximately 240,000 unique TCR beta nucleotide sequences was sequenced per donor, of which about 19% were non-productive.

Library preparation employed the immunoSEQ multiplex PCR assay. The multiplex PCR relied on a mix of 60 forward primers for TCR Vbeta segments and 13 reverse primers for TCR Jbeta segments. Amplification of the CDR3 region of rearranged TCR beta genes was performed with a multiplex PCR assay on genomic DNA. Amplified TCR beta libraries were sequenced as 87-base-pair reads on the Illumina HiSeq System. The authors' analysis ran thus. In a later analysis, tens of millions of unique TCR beta chains were counted across the approximately 640 repertoires, and roughly 11 million of these chains were shared by at least two donors. To remove PCR and sequencing errors, raw reads were error-corrected and collapsed into unique sequences using a nearest-neighbor algorithm that merged closely related sequences. V, D and J gene segments were assigned by aligning CDR3 sequences to IMGT reference sequences. For a sequence to be retained, at least a six-nucleotide match to both a V gene segment and a J gene segment was required. A rearrangement was called productive if the CDR3 had no stop codons and remained in frame with V and J, and every other rearrangement was called non-productive. CDR3 was defined by IMGT convention, running from the second conserved V-encoded cysteine to the conserved J-encoded phenylalanine. The earlier analysis of about 590 of the donors excluded sequences that lacked an unambiguous match to a single V gene segment. In an earlier analysis of roughly 500 of the donors, V segments were called functional above 56.7% productive rearrangements and were called segregating when the between-donor standard deviation exceeded 5%. A statistical classification framework was built to diagnose cytomegalovirus status from the catalog of TCR beta chain sequences. In a later analysis, TCR nucleotide sequences were compared against IMGT/GENE-DB human TR gene sequences so that V and J genes could be assigned. Using the TCRdist pipeline, a later analysis assigned CDR3 sequences along with most-parsimonious VDJ recombination scenarios. In a later analysis, each TCR beta chain was defined by its CDR3 amino acid sequence together with its V-gene family, and reads without a unique V-gene family were excluded. As a way to deal with suspected cross-contamination and a sequencing artifact, a later analysis dropped nearly 600 nucleotide sequences that were highly shared and had low generation probability. A later analysis calculated a clonal expansion index for each public chain from normalized within-repertoire ranks of inferred template counts. In a later analysis, generation probabilities were computed with a VDJ recombination model fitted to out-of-frame rearrangements, and the resulting probabilities were checked against IGoR. A later analysis scored TCR-TCR, TCR-HLA and TCR-CMV co-occurrence with hypergeometric tests, applying a repertoire-size bias correction to TCR pairs. In a later analysis, false discovery rates were estimated by permuting HLA or CMV assignments 20 times. In a later analysis, co-occurring TCRs were grouped using DBSCAN, with TCRdist sequence similarity added in when clustering inside HLA-allele-positive subsets. Repertoires with fewer than 30,000 or more than 120,000 public chains, plus five repertoires with anomalous nucleotide sharing, were excluded from co-occurrence clustering. The immuneACCESS repertoire file appears here via TCRdb, limited to in-frame rearrangements. These files lack a portion of the clones; in checked studies, under half of the deficit traces to unresolved V genes, and the cause of the others is not known. V and J calls and clone size follow that table, whereas D and trimming were derived from the DNA. The sample yields approximately 200,000 clones; about 75% were counted once. The ten largest clones represent about 1.8% of the sample.

Comments on this clone: What antigen it recognizes has not been identified. No base qualities exist here, and no much larger clone lies one base off it.

The cohort consisted of 600 to 700 healthy bone marrow donors. At the time of sampling, every cohort member was nominally healthy, though immune exposures that went unrecorded were likely present. The donor was CMV seronegative and belonged to the group of 352 seronegative cohort members. A peripheral blood sample was collected from each donor, and TCR beta sequencing was performed on peripheral blood mononuclear cells. Genomic DNA was extracted from the blood cell samples with the Qiagen DNeasy Blood Extraction Kit. Findings and caveats that apply to the study as a whole: Roughly uniform sequencing depth across donors was assumed in presence/absence analyses, although this assumption may not hold. Because counts were too low, some 17 rarely observed V segments, including chromosome 9 orphons, were excluded from the earlier analysis of around 640 of the donors. Several of the top co-occurrence clusters appeared to be linked to parvovirus B19, influenza, CMV and Epstein-Barr virus, according to a later analysis. In this cohort, only TCR beta chains were sequenced, and detectable features were limited by the absence of alpha or paired-chain data. Three of the identified cytomegalovirus-associated TCR beta chains were confirmed in vitro to be specific for cytomegalovirus antigens. Because HLA typing was missing for some donors at each locus, association tests included only the typed subset. A later analysis found that HLA-associated TCR beta chains were more clonally expanded and had lower generation probabilities than equally common non-associated chains. An association between a missense DCLRE1C variant and V-gene and J-gene trimming of TCR beta chains was found in a later genetic analysis and replicated in an independent cohort. A further reported finding was that TCR beta sequences accurately predicted the HLA-A and HLA-B alleles for most subjects in the first cohort. A later genetic analysis reported fewer N-insertions in productive TCRs among donors in an Asian-associated ancestry cluster than the approximately 700-donor mean. A cluster of highly shared sequence variants was judged likely to be a technical artifact of the sequencing pipeline. While some public TCRs were present in many individuals, most TCR sequences turned up only very rarely across donors. In a later analysis, the rate of TCR association differed among HLA loci, with DRB1 alleles having the most associated TCRs and HLA-C alleles having the fewest. In a later analysis, most CMV-associated TCR beta chains were found to appear HLA-restricted, with HLA associations seemingly driven largely by CMV exposure. The authors suggested that the approach could potentially be generalized to other disease states and immunological phenotypes. Correlated functional status among segregating V segments might reflect linkage disequilibrium, but an unknown experimental factor could not be ruled out. In both the original and validation cohorts, the classifier was reported to diagnose cytomegalovirus status with high specificity and sensitivity. In an earlier analysis of some 550 of the donors, most TCR beta V segments were observed in productive rearrangements about 87% or about 30% of the time, broadly matching IMGT annotations. Specific HLA alleles were associated with 16,951 TCR beta sequences at a false discovery rate of 0.05 in a later analysis. Assigning TCR associations to individual alleles was difficult when HLA alleles, especially DR and DQ, strongly co-occurred. In the study, approximately 160 TCR beta chains were listed as associated with cytomegalovirus. For the cohort, immune exposure information was limited to CMV serostatus.

This TCR came from a man aged 18 to 29 in good health and CMV-seronegative. The sequencing input was PBMCs.

The CDR3 has the sequence CASSGVDDRNQPQHF. The bases read TGTGCCAGCAGCGGGGTAGATGACAGGAATCAGCCCCAGCATTTT. The chain uses TRBV9 and TRBJ1-5; a tentative D call is TRBD1 (6 bases match). V sheds 3 bases and J sheds 4 bases, leaving 14 bases between their ends. Including the terminal cysteine and phenylalanine, the CDR3 comprises 15 residues. Of the read, only the CDR3 DNA is kept; its 45 bases are in frame from base 1. According to the germline V gene, CDR1 reads SGDLS and CDR2 reads YYNGEE.